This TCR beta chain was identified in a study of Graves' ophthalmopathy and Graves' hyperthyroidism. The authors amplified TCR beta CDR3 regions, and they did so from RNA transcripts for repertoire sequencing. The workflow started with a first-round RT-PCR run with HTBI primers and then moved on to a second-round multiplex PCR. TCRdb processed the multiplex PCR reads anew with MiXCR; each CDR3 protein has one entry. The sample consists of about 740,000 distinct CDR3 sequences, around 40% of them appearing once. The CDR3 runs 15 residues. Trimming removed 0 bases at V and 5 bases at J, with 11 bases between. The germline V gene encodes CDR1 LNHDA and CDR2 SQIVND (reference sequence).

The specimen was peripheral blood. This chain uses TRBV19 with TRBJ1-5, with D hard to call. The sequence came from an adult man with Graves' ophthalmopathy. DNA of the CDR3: TGTGCCAGTAGTATAGATCCTACAGCGGATCAGCCCCAGCATTTT. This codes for CASSIDPTADQPQHF.